One and the same sample provided the 18 T cell receptor beta chains below, sequenced in a study of monozygotic twins with inflammatory bowel disease. TCRdb reprocessed the 5' RACE reads and stores each CDR3 protein as one record, lacking DNA. The listing records some 150,000 distinct CDR3 sequences. The source material was blood. The receptor set was obtained from a human donor with ulcerative colitis or Crohn's disease, or a healthy co-twin of an affected twin (not recorded which).

V is TRBV7-9 and J is TRBJ1-3. CDR3 size: 15 residues. Germline CDR1 SEHNR, CDR2 FQNEAQ (reference sequence). CDR3 loop: CASSPLGLTGNTIYF.

The CDR3 loop reads CSGLGNTGELFF. The chain has TRBV29-1 and TRBJ2-2. Germline V gives CDR1 SQVTM, CDR2 ANQGSEA. This CDR3 is 12 amino acids long.

This chain links TRBV5-6 with TRBJ2-2. Germline lookup yields CDR1 SGHDT and CDR2 YYEEEE. CDR3 length: 17 residues. The CDR3 loop reads CASSLDGRFANTGELFF.

The chain links TRBV24-1 to TRBJ2-1; TCRdb returns TRBD1, unconfirmable since there is no DNA. The CDR3 spans 14 residues. The V gene's germline CDR1 is KGHDR and CDR2 SFDVKD. The CDR3 spells CATSEPGTQNEQFF.

This CDR3 reads CASSPRPMPYEQYF. This chain links TRBV19 with TRBJ2-7. Germline assignment: CDR1 LNHDA and CDR2 SQIVND (reference sequence). This CDR3 is 14 amino acids long.

CDR3: CASSSLDRGLLWADTQYF. The rearrangement uses TRBV27 and TRBJ2-3; no DNA is available, so the TRBD1 call from TCRdb remains unchecked. Germline CDR1 is MNHEY and CDR2 is SMNVEV (reference sequence). The CDR3 totals 18 residues.

This CDR3 is CATSRLAGQGLEQYF. The chain links TRBV15 to TRBJ2-7; TCRdb designates TRBD1, a call that cannot be tested without DNA. This CDR3 region has 15 residues. CDR1 and CDR2 (germline): LNHNV, YYDKDF (reference sequence).

This rearrangement joins TRBV29-1 to TRBJ1-1; the D call of TRBD1 rests on TCRdb alone, since no DNA is present to check it. Germline CDR1 SQVTM, CDR2 ANQGSEA. This CDR3 region has 11 residues. CDR3 in amino acids: CSVGQGAQAFF.

The genes are TRBV7-8 and TRBJ2-4. The CDR3 is made up of 14 amino acids. Germline values: CDR1 SGHVS, CDR2 FQNEAQ. This chain's CDR3 is CASSINLAKNIQYF.

The chain is built from TRBV7-9 and TRBJ2-2; checking the TCRdb D call of TRBD2 is not possible without DNA. The CDR3 loop spans 15 amino acids. Germline loops: CDR1 SEHNR, CDR2 FQNEAQ (reference sequence). This CDR3 reads CASSSPPAGGGELFF.

The chain links TRBV7-8 to TRBJ1-2; TCRdb gives TRBD1 as the D gene, but with no DNA this cannot be confirmed. The CDR3 runs to 16 residues. Germline V gene lookup returns CDR1 SGHVS and CDR2 FQNEAQ. CDR3 loop: CASSPTRTQGRYGYTF.

The V and J genes are TRBV7-8 and TRBJ2-1; as DNA is missing, the TRBD1 call by TCRdb cannot be tested. Germline lookup yields CDR1 SGHVS and CDR2 FQNEAQ. The CDR3 covers 14 residues. CDR3 protein: CASSFNTGKNEQFF.

The chain has TRBV28 and TRBJ1-1; the TRBD1 assignment by TCRdb is unverifiable without DNA. The germline CDR1 and CDR2 sequences are MDHEN and SYDVKM. The length of the CDR3 is 17 residues. The CDR3 reads CASSLISQGRWNTEAFF. The entire variable domain, with the rest obtained from reference TRBV28 and TRBJ1-1, is as follows: DVKVTQSSRYLVKRTGEKVFLECVQDMDHENMFWYRQDPGLGLRLIYFSYDVKMKEKGDIPEGYSVSREKKERFSLILESASTNQTSMYLCASSLISQGRWNTEAFFGQGTRLTVV.

The chain uses TRBV6-6 and TRBJ2-7; the D call of TRBD1 rests on TCRdb alone, since no DNA is present to check it. The germline V gene has CDR1 MNHNY and CDR2 SVGAGI (reference sequence). The CDR3 extends over 13 amino acids. The CDR3 loop is CASSPPGGHEQYF.

This CDR3 reads CASRQEGFITEAFF. The chain links TRBV12-3 or TRBV12-4 to TRBJ1-1. The CDR3 has 14 residues.

The rearrangement links TRBV5-1 to TRBJ1-1; TCRdb's D call of TRBD1 is untestable without DNA. Per the germline V gene, CDR1 is SGHRS and CDR2 is YFSETQ. The CDR3 is 14 residues long. The CDR3 protein is CASSWAGPNTEAFF.

The rearrangement uses TRBV5-1 and TRBJ1-6. Germline lookup yields CDR1 SGHRS and CDR2 YFSETQ. This CDR3 contains 16 residues. CDR3 sequence: CASSSGWEGGDSPLHF.

The V gene is TRBV29-1, the J gene TRBJ2-1; without DNA, the TCRdb call of TRBD1 cannot be checked. The CDR3 extends over 17 amino acids. Germline V gene sequence: CDR1 SQVTM, CDR2 ANQGSEA. The chain's CDR3 is CSTYLQKGAPRGNEQFF.